The 5 T cell receptor beta chains below come from one sample, sequenced in a study of beta chain features in type 1 diabetes. The study reverse transcribed the entire isolated RNA, so it sequenced expressed TCRB transcripts. Using immunoSEQ multiplex PCR, the repertoire was profiled, and TCRdb retains in-frame clones only, with some absent. The table lists 110,000 to 150,000 clones, 6.9% of them singletons. Sequencing used central memory CD4+ T cells from blood. These receptors were obtained from a woman aged 25 to 39 in good health.

This clone was detected only a few times. The rearrangement uses TRBV27 and TRBJ2-7; TRBD1 matches at 9 bases. CDR1 MNHEY and CDR2 SMNVEV come from the germline V gene (reference sequence). J gave up 2 bases and V 5 bases, and 4 bases lay outside the gene matches. CDR3 length: 14 amino acids. CDR3 bases: TGTGCCAGCAGTCTCCGACAGGGGGCCTACGAGCAGTACTTC. Translated: CASSLRQGAYEQYF.

The rearrangement uses TRBV5-1 and TRBJ2-1; D unclear. Trimming stripped 0 bases from V and 4 bases from J, with 8 bases between. The CDR3 consists of 14 residues. Germline CDR1 is SGHRS and CDR2 is YFSETQ. The CDR3 is CASSLGAAYNEQFF. The CDR3 DNA reads as TGCGCCAGCAGCTTGGGTGCGGCATACAATGAGCAGTTCTTC.

The table lists this clone with a few counts. The rearrangement uses TRBV18 and TRBJ2-7; 12 bases are shared with TRBD1. CDR3 length: 15 amino acids. The J segment lost 6 bases and the V segment lost 5 bases, leaving 8 bases of the junction unmatched. Germline CDR1 KGHSH, CDR2 LQKENI. The CDR3 nucleotides are TGTGCCAGCTCATTCACGGGACAGGGGGCCAGCGAGCAGTACTTC. Translation gives CASSFTGQGASEQYF.

J is TRBJ2-5 and V is TRBV9, with D tentatively TRBD2 (5 bases). The CDR3 spans 14 residues. From germline, CDR1 is SGDLS and CDR2 YYNGEE. V lost 4 bases, J lost 1 base, and 11 bases lay in between. The CDR3 DNA reads TGTGCCAGCAGCTCCTTCGGGGTCCAAGAGACCCAGTACTTC. Translating it yields CASSSFGVQETQYF.

This clone was recorded at least ten times. The genes are TRBV6-5 and TRBJ2-3, with 8 nucleotides matching TRBD2. V lost 7 bases and J lost 3; bases outside the gene matches: 9. CDR1 and CDR2 from the germline V gene are MNHEY and SVGAGI. The CDR3 has 15 residues. The chain's CDR3 is CASTLSGGLTDTQYF. The CDR3 region has the DNA TGTGCCAGCACCCTCTCGGGAGGGCTTACAGATACGCAGTATTTT.